This TCR beta chain was identified during a study of cytomegalovirus exposure and HLA in healthy donors. Study-wide background: HLA-typed donors were the source of approximately 80 million unique TCRs, which an early data release held.

Study results and limitations: Serostatus for CMV was the only available immune exposure information. In a later analysis, a genetic analysis reported fewer productive-TCR N-insertions in an Asian-associated ancestry cluster than the cohort average.

PCR was performed using 60 Vbeta and 13 Jbeta primers. The data were produced by immunoSEQ multiplex PCR, yet TCRdb's version contains in-frame clones alone and is incomplete. Of 150,000 to 200,000 clones listed, 82% are singletons. Turning to this clone: Its cognate antigen is unknown.

Trimming removed 2 bases from V and 2 bases from J; junction bases left unmatched: 3. The CDR3 loop spans 15 amino acids. In germline, CDR1 is SGHTA, CDR2 FQGNSA. Sequencing was carried out using PBMCs. V is TRBV7-2 and J is TRBJ2-1; TRBD2 agrees at 7 bases. The source is a man in his forties in good health and CMV-seronegative. The CDR3, as DNA: TGTGCCAGCAGCTTAACGGGGGGACCCTACAATGAGCAGTTCTTC. Translating gives CASSLTGGPYNEQFF.